These 3 T cell receptor beta chains originate from one sample sequenced in a study of control samples from healthy donors and cancer patients (dated by TCRdb to about 2020). Library construction relied on the immunoSEQ multiplex PCR assay. In TCRdb, the immuneACCESS table is reduced to in-frame sequences with V and J assigned. These tables do not hold every clone; where another copy was compared, an unresolved V gene accounts for under half, and the others remain unexplained. The sample table holds 350,000 to 450,000 clones, of which around nine tenths were seen once. In total, the top ten clones hold around 6.8% of the sample. The specimen sequenced was PBMCs. The receptors originated from a man aged 35-49 years with head and neck cancer.

V usage is TRBV4-1 and J usage is TRBJ2-7; D remains unclear. V was pared by 1 base and J by 3 bases, with 16 bases between. The CDR3 has 16 residues. CDR1 and CDR2 from the germline V gene are MGHRA and YSYEKL. CDR3 loop: CASSQVSRDRDYEQYF. The CDR3, as DNA: TGCGCCAGCAGCCAAGTTAGTAGGGATCGAGACTACGAGCAGTACTTC.

This rearrangement joins TRBV19 to TRBJ1-5; 8 bases line up with TRBD1. The CDR3 covers 15 residues. V lost 1 base to trimming and J lost 9 bases; unmatched junction nucleotides: 8. CDR1 and CDR2 (germline): LNHDA, SQIVND (reference sequence). CDR3: CASSIGRTGSRPQHF. The CDR3 nucleotides are TGTGCCAGTAGTATAGGCAGGACAGGGAGTCGGCCCCAGCATTTT.

The chain carries TRBV3-1 (or the pseudogene TRBV3-2) and TRBJ1-1; D unclear. CDR1 is LGHDT and CDR2 is YNNKEL in the germline V gene (reference sequence). V was cut by 5 bases and J by 2 bases, with 9 bases left in between. The CDR3 extends over 13 amino acids. The CDR3 loop is CASSVLYNTEAFF. In DNA, the CDR3 is TGTGCCAGCAGCGTCTTATATAACACTGAAGCTTTCTTT.